This TCR beta chain was found in a study of human T cells and chemical hapten exposure. Overall study context: Patients, mostly women, had alopecia areata, alopecia totalis or alopecia universalis. Study-wide points: Relative to control repertoires, expanded TCRs gave rise to significantly more large CDR3 similarity clusters.

CDR3 length equals 16 residues. V lost 5 bases to trimming and J lost 0 bases, with 17 bases between them. CDR1 and CDR2 (germline): SGHVS, FQNEAQ. Library preparation tagged each individual cDNA molecule with a unique molecular identifier. Authors' methods: Individual samples carried between about 23,224 and 750,000 TCRs, with 95,638 as the median. TCRdb reanalysed the RACE reads using MiXCR and keeps one entry per CDR3 protein. Here the V and J calls rest on TCRdb's processing, not on the authors' analysis. The profile shows some 400,000 distinct CDR3 sequences, 5.1% of them singletons. This clonotype was detected many times. No antigen is known for it. Time point indicated: pre-sensitization, week 0. Regarding treatment: therapeutic diphenylcyclopropenone sensitization with weekly scalp DPC.

The genes are TRBV7-8 and TRBJ2-7, with a possible D match to TRBD2 (6 bases). This sequence originates from a woman aged 45-65 years with alopecia areata. Some clones in this sample may be carry-over from other donors' samples. Sequenced here: whole blood, sampled in connection with sensitization to the hapten diphenylcyclopropenone (DPC). The CDR3 is CASSPRLEVSSYEQYF. CDR3 nucleotide sequence: TGTGCCAGCAGCCCACGACTAGAAGTGAGCTCCTACGAGCAGTACTTC.